The rows below give T cell receptor beta chains drawn from one sample of a study of T-cell reconstitution after alpha-beta-depleted transplantation in children. TCRdb used MiXCR to reprocess the PCR reads, holding one entry per CDR3 protein. The sample has around 270,000 distinct CDR3 sequences, 10% seen once. Sequencing was performed on PBMCs, taken before TCRalphabeta/CD19-depleted stem cell transplant. Source of these receptors: a boy younger than two with acute myeloid leukemia, due to receive a stem cell transplant. The CDR3 runs from the conserved cysteine through the conserved F or W. The D gene is left open where the match is weak. Clone size is stated in some rows and not others, as once, few, many or a class when expanded.

DNA: TGTGCCAGCAGTTACATCCCTAGCGGGAGAGACAATGAGCAGTTCTTC; CDR3: CASSYIPSGRDNEQFF; D: TRBD2; size: many; J: TRBJ2-1; V: TRBV6-2/TRBV6-3
DNA: TGCGCCAGCAGCCAAGGCGTGAGCTCCTACAATGAGCAGTTCTTC; CDR3: CASSQGVSSYNEQFF; D: .; size: many; J: TRBJ2-1; V: TRBV4-3
DNA: TGTGCCAGCAGCCTGACAGAAAGAAACACCATATATTTT; CDR3: CASSLTERNTIYF; D: .; size: many; J: TRBJ1-3; V: TRBV7-9
DNA: TGTGCCATCAGTGAGTCGCCAGCGGGGGGCCGCGAGACCCAGTACTTC; CDR3: CAISESPAGGRETQYF; D: TRBD2; size: few; J: TRBJ2-5; V: TRBV10-3
DNA: TGTGCCAGCAGCCTCACGTGGGTGGCGAACACTGAAGCTTTCTTT; CDR3: CASSLTWVANTEAFF; D: .; size: few; J: TRBJ1-1; V: TRBV7-3
DNA: TGTGCCAGCAGTTTGTATGGCTTCAATTCACCCCTCCACTTT; CDR3: CASSLYGFNSPLHF; D: .; size: many; J: TRBJ1-6; V: TRBV28
DNA: TGCAGTGCTTATTGGGCCAACGTCCTGACTTTC; CDR3: CSAYWANVLTF; D: .; size: few; J: TRBJ2-6; V: TRBV20-1
DNA: TGTGCCAGCAGTTTAGCGGGGGGGCTTGGAACAGATACGCAGTATTTT; CDR3: CASSLAGGLGTDTQYF; D: .; size: many; J: TRBJ2-3; V: TRBV12-3/TRBV12-4
DNA: TGCAGTGCTAGTGAGTCCTCGCCACTCAAAGAGACCCAGTACTTC; CDR3: CSASESSPLKETQYF; D: .; size: .; J: TRBJ2-5; V: TRBV20-1
DNA: TGTGCCAGCGTCGGACAGGGTTTTTACTTCTATAATTCACCCCTCCACTTT; CDR3: CASVGQGFYFYNSPLHF; D: TRBD1; size: many; J: TRBJ1-6; V: TRBV28
DNA: TGTGCCATCAGTGAGCCAATTTCTTTCCTCCCCGACGGGATGAACACTGAAGCTTTCTTT; CDR3: CAISEPISFLPDGMNTEAFF; D: .; size: many; J: TRBJ1-1; V: TRBV10-3
DNA: TGTGCCAGCAGCTTAAACCCTCCCCGACTAGCGGGAGGGCGGGGGGAGCTGTTTTTT; CDR3: CASSLNPPRLAGGRGELFF; D: TRBD2; size: many; J: TRBJ2-2; V: TRBV7-3
DNA: TGTGCCAGCCGTAGGACTAGCGGCACAGATACGCAGTATTTT; CDR3: CASRRTSGTDTQYF; D: TRBD2; size: .; J: TRBJ2-3; V: TRBV7-3
DNA: TGTGCCACGGGGAGAACAGGTCCCTACGAGCAGTACTTC; CDR3: CATGRTGPYEQYF; D: .; size: many; J: TRBJ2-7; V: TRBV24-1
DNA: TGTGCCAGCAGCCATGGAGGGGGCCGGGGCTACGAGCAGTACTTC; CDR3: CASSHGGGRGYEQYF; D: .; size: few; J: TRBJ2-7; V: TRBV7-9
DNA: TGTGCCAGCAGTTGGGGGTTGATACGAGCTACGTACGAGCAGTACTTC; CDR3: CASSWGLIRATYEQYF; D: .; size: many; J: TRBJ2-7; V: TRBV28
DNA: TGTGCCAGCAGTGACTCGTATACTAGCGGATACGAGCAGTACTTC; CDR3: CASSDSYTSGYEQYF; D: TRBD2; size: many; J: TRBJ2-7; V: TRBV6-4
DNA: TGCGCCAGCAGCTTGGTTGGACTAGCCAAAAACATTCAGTACTTC; CDR3: CASSLVGLAKNIQYF; D: .; size: many; J: TRBJ2-4; V: TRBV5-1
DNA: TGCAGTGCTAATATACTAGCGGGGGTAGATACGCAGTATTTT; CDR3: CSANILAGVDTQYF; D: TRBD2; size: many; J: TRBJ2-3; V: TRBV20-1
DNA: TGTGCCAGCAGTTTATGGGACAGGGAGAACTACGAGCAGTACTTC; CDR3: CASSLWDRENYEQYF; D: TRBD1; size: many; J: TRBJ2-7; V: TRBV28
DNA: TGCAGCGTTGATATGTGGCAGGAGACCCAGTACTTC; CDR3: CSVDMWQETQYF; D: .; size: .; J: TRBJ2-5; V: TRBV29-1
DNA: TGCGCCAGCAGCTCGACAGCTCGGACCGGGGAGCTGTTTTTT; CDR3: CASSSTARTGELFF; D: .; size: many; J: TRBJ2-2; V: TRBV5-1
DNA: TGCAGTGCTAGAGATTGGGACAGGGGCGGCTACGAGCAGTACTTC; CDR3: CSARDWDRGGYEQYF; D: TRBD1; size: many; J: TRBJ2-7; V: TRBV20-1
DNA: TGTGCCAGCAGTTTTGTGAGGTTGGGGGAGACCCAGTACTTC; CDR3: CASSFVRLGETQYF; D: .; size: few; J: TRBJ2-5; V: TRBV28
DNA: TGTGCCAGCAGTTGGGACCCAAGGGATGAGCAGTTCTTC; CDR3: CASSWDPRDEQFF; D: .; size: few; J: TRBJ2-1; V: TRBV12-3/TRBV12-4